This T cell receptor beta chain derives from a study of regulatory T cells in long-lasting Graves disease (dated by TCRdb to the early 2020s). About the full investigation: To count as having persistent Graves' disease, a patient had to have received antithyroid drug treatment for over 5 years with TSH receptor autoantibodies remaining persistently positive. This study used TCR sequencing and RNA sequencing of peripheral blood to compare persistent Graves' disease patients against newly diagnosed Graves' disease patients. The study was registered as a clinical trial and conducted in China. A total of some 35 samples underwent TCR sequencing, from 13 patients with persistent Graves' disease and roughly 20 patients with newly diagnosed Graves' disease. In the clinical cohort, patients with persistent Graves' disease had used antithyroid drugs for an average of approximately eleven years.

In the paper's terms, the time point label means: persistent/refractory GD, antithyroid drugs over 5 years with positive TRAb. RNA was extracted from PBMCs in TRIzol for both TCR sequencing and RNA sequencing. The diagnosis of Graves' disease was made according to American Thyroid Association guidelines. Patients were recruited from an endocrinology department in Xi'an, China. Each patient gave approximately 10 milliliters of peripheral blood, collected in an EDTA anticoagulant tube. Ficoll Paque Plus density gradient separation was used to isolate PBMCs, and no further T cell sorting was done. An Agilent 2100 Bioanalyzer and agarose gel were used to assess RNA quality, and a NanoDrop 2000 was used to measure RNA concentration. The library was made by multiplex PCR. The reads were generated on an Illumina HiSeq 4000. To build TCR beta libraries, CDR3 regions were amplified by Arm-PCR using iRepertoire HTBI primers. Gel purification was performed on PCR products prior to sequencing. The source study handled its data this way. Gene usage analysis of CDR3 amino acid clonotypes relied on the 55 to 80 TRBV and 13 to 15 TRBJ segments identified across samples. COPE and FqMerger were used to merge filtered high-quality paired reads into contigs. BLAST was used to align contigs to IMGT TRBV, TRBD and TRBJ reference genes, and CDR3 was defined according to IMGT. Highly expanded clones were defined as clonotypes with a frequency above 0.1%. Shannon entropy served as the measure of repertoire diversity, while the Gini coefficient captured V-J evenness. Clonotypes shared by more than one individual were considered public. TCRdb reworked the public reads: Q25 trimming with fastp, MiXCR clone assembly, productive beta chains retained. Under each unique CDR3 protein, matching rows form one entry showing the most common genes and DNA. The V and J calls and clone size come from TCRdb's table, not from the authors' own analysis. The sample has about 470,000 distinct CDR3 sequences on record, 20% to 25% of them singletons. The leading ten clones occupy about 7% of the sample.

This clonotype was counted many times. Its specific antigen is unknown. Base qualities are not provided; no much larger clone lies one nucleotide away. General conclusions and limits of the study: A larger number of public clonotypes was shared among persistent patients (fewer than 3,000) than among newly diagnosed patients (around 970). Sequencing and analysis were restricted to the TCR beta chain. Only peripheral blood was studied, because thyroid tissue, the primary lesion, was inaccessible. The authors acknowledged the small sample size as a limitation that may reduce accuracy. Compared with newly diagnosed patients, persistent Graves' disease patients had lower TCR Shannon entropy and fewer highly expanded clones, which suggests clonal expansion.

The material was peripheral blood mononuclear cells (PBMCs), obtained when the disease was refractory, from a patient treated with antithyroid drugs. The origin of this receptor is a female donor with Graves disease.

The CDR3 reads as follows: CASSLTGHQPQHF. The nucleotide sequence reads TGTGCCAGCAGTTTAACCGGACATCAGCCCCAGCATTTT. The chain is made from TRBV12-3 or TRBV12-4 and TRBJ1-5, with an unclear D gene assignment. The CDR3 has 13 amino acids, counting the end cysteine and phenylalanine. Left in the record is the CDR3 DNA by itself, 39 bases read in frame from the first base. A distance of 7 bases separates the germline ends of V and J, which lose 2 bases and 5 bases respectively.